These 2 T cell receptor beta chains originate from one sample sequenced in a study of regulatory T cells in long-lasting Graves disease. Specified time point: newly diagnosed GD, antithyroid drugs for less than 3 months. After RNA was extracted from PBMCs, the TCR library was made from it. In building TCR beta libraries, iRepertoire HTBI primers were used together with Arm-PCR of CDR3 regions. Via MiXCR, TCRdb re-called the multiplex PCR reads, giving one row per CDR3 protein. The data hold 400,000 to 500,000 distinct CDR3 sequences, with about 17% observed a single time. These records were also assigned to another study, of T cells in Graves' hyperthyroidism and ophthalmopathy.

The material sequenced was peripheral blood mononuclear cells (PBMCs), taken at new diagnosis, from a patient treated with antithyroid drugs. Receptor source: a woman younger than 30 with Graves disease.

On this clonotype: This clone may be a read error of a much larger clone one base away. The rearrangement uses TRBV28 and TRBJ2-7; possibly TRBD1 or TRBD2 for D (5 bases each). The CDR3 loop spans 14 amino acids. The V end lost 8 bases, the J end lost 2 bases, and 16 bases lay between the germline ends. Germline V gene lookup returns CDR1 MDHEN and CDR2 SYDVKM. CDR3 sequence (DNA): TGTGCCAGCCTGGGGGTAGATCACGCCTACGAGCAGTACTTC. Encoded protein: CASLGVDHAYEQYF.

This clonotype has a count of ten or more. The chain is built from TRBV20-1 and TRBJ1-1; 7 bases align to TRBD1. The V gene end was trimmed by 6 bases and the J gene end by 7 bases; junction bases not matched to a gene: 17. The CDR3 runs to 15 residues. The germline CDR1 and CDR2 sequences are DFQATT and SNEGSKA (reference sequence). The CDR3 DNA sequence: TGCAGTGCCCTTAGGCCAGAGACAGGGCATAATGAAGCTTTCTTT. Translated, it gives CSALRPETGHNEAFF.